This T cell receptor beta chain is from a study of blood T cell repertoires in COVID-19. The overall study: COVID-19 samples collected from the United States, Italy and Spain covered acute and convalescent phases. The cDNA or gDNA used as material had been derived from T cells, B-cell-depleted T cells, or PBMCs.

Clones were sequenced by immunoSEQ multiplex PCR, and TCRdb holds only the in-frame ones, with some missing. The sample consists of tens of thousands of clones, 80% of them appearing once. J lost 1 base, V lost 4 bases, and 6 bases had no gene match. Germline CDR1 reads GTSNPN; CDR2 reads SVGIG (reference sequence). The CDR3 totals 14 residues. V gene TRBV30 combines with J gene TRBJ1-1; 7 nucleotides agree with TRBD1. The receptor was derived from a woman at least 80 years old with acute or convalescent COVID-19. The sample was peripheral blood. CDR3 nucleotides: TGTGCCTGGACAGGGGGTATTCGGAACACTGAAGCTTTCTTT. It translates to CAWTGGIRNTEAFF.